The rows below give T cell receptor beta chains drawn from one sample of a study of T cell responses to AZD1222 COVID-19 vaccine. Profiled with immunoSEQ multiplex PCR; TCRdb holds only in-frame clones, not every one. The table lists 140,000 or so clones, roughly 88% of them singletons. The sequencing used peripheral blood, collected on day 0 of AZD1222 vaccination. The receptors were gathered from an adult in good health. CDR3s include the opening cysteine and the closing phenylalanine or tryptophan.

j_gene	v_gene	CDR3aa
TRBJ2-3	TRBV18	CASSQLPDTDTQYF
TRBJ2-1	TRBV28	CASSGTSGRANEQFF
TRBJ2-2	TRBV27	CASSFAPGELFF
TRBJ1-5	TRBV3-1/TRBV3-2	CASSQDAGHRMAQHF
TRBJ2-7	TRBV19	CASSPGLAHEQYF
TRBJ1-1	TRBV10-3	CAISEGERMNTEAFF
TRBJ1-1	TRBV6-5	CASKPGFSNTEAFF
TRBJ1-5	TRBV5-3	CARYRVTGPGQPQHF
TRBJ2-4	TRBV9	CASSATTGTKNIQYF
TRBJ1-3	TRBV7-6	CASSPLGSSGNTIYF
TRBJ2-1	TRBV6-2/TRBV6-3	CASSPGLAGYNEQFF
TRBJ1-1	TRBV19	CASNPRWGEAFF
TRBJ2-7	TRBV5-4	CASSWGTSGIPPGEQYF
TRBJ1-1	TRBV19	CASSLDRGTEAFF
TRBJ1-3	TRBV23-1	CANTRGGRNTIYF
TRBJ1-4	TRBV19	CASSISVNEKLFF
TRBJ1-2	TRBV4-1	CASSQEGSSAGLRGYTF
TRBJ2-1	TRBV6-5	CASSYSWSRDEQFF
TRBJ2-7	TRBV7-6	CASSRLDPTGGSAYEQYF
TRBJ2-7	TRBV5-1	CASSRGLAGSSYEQYF
TRBJ1-5	TRBV5-1	CASSLGDTHNQPQHF
TRBJ1-4	TRBV30	CAWSGDRDYEKLFF
TRBJ1-2	TRBV7-9	CASREHTGGIAGYTF
TRBJ2-7	TRBV11-3	CASSLGLGMEQYF
TRBJ1-5	TRBV6-2/TRBV6-3	CASSDPGQGTQPQHF
TRBJ2-2	TRBV19	CASSPSLSGELFF
TRBJ1-2	TRBV7-2	CASSSAARPWKSYGYTF
TRBJ2-7	TRBV14	CACSLGFSYEQYF
TRBJ2-5	TRBV7-3	CASSLKGTEEETQYF
TRBJ2-1	TRBV9	CASSGAGVLNEQFF
TRBJ2-1	TRBV5-1	CASSPSTSTGFEQFF
TRBJ2-7	TRBV19	CASSPGLSTDEQYF
TRBJ2-2	TRBV5-1	CASTLNGWELFF
TRBJ1-6	TRBV6-5	CASSYTRQNSPLHF
TRBJ1-6	TRBV27	CASSLPWGSPLHF
TRBJ2-7	TRBV6-5	CASSYSSAGFSYEQYF
TRBJ2-3	TRBV18	CASSPPGGTDTQYF
TRBJ1-3	TRBV7-2	CASSSDYSGNTIYF
TRBJ1-1	TRBV10-3	CAISGQERMNTEAFF
TRBJ2-7	TRBV5-1	CASSFLSGNEGEQYF
TRBJ2-2	TRBV25-1	CASSGGESGELFF
TRBJ1-1	TRBV30	CAWSVRGDTEAFF
TRBJ1-1	TRBV29-1	CSGRDLKNTEAFF
TRBJ1-2	TRBV25-1	CASSRGLDYGYTF
TRBJ1-2	TRBV6-2/TRBV6-3	CASSPAGRSNYGYTF
TRBJ1-1	TRBV6-5	CASSYSGFEAFF
TRBJ1-3	TRBV19	CASSIQVGGVGNTIYF
TRBJ2-2	TRBV19	CASTSRVVNTGELFF
TRBJ2-7	TRBV5-1	CASSYQPGQGLYEQYF
TRBJ1-6	TRBV29-1	CSVAFGPTSALHF
TRBJ1-1	TRBV10-3	CAISVGREGSTEAFF
TRBJ1-2	TRBV6-1	CASSFGQGDGYGYTF
TRBJ2-1	TRBV5-6	CASSRQGVNYNEQFF
TRBJ1-2	TRBV15	CATSGNGQRYGYTF